This T cell receptor beta chain was recorded in a study of blood T cell repertoires in COVID-19 (dated by TCRdb to the early 2020s). In terms of the full investigation: The collaborator samples originated in the United States, Italy and Spain and spanned the acute and convalescent phases of COVID-19. The prospective study material was composed of cDNA or gDNA derived from T cells, B-cell-depleted T cells, or PBMCs. Subjects who had been exposed to COVID-19, were actively infected with it, or had recovered from it provided the deeply sampled blood TCRbeta repertoires that made up the dataset. A freely available public database, intended as a resource for researchers studying the immune response to SARS-CoV-2, is where the repertoires were released. Samples were obtained from the ongoing ImmuneRACE study (first 160 participants) and from over 1,000 subjects provided by 6 global collaborators. Nearly every sample came with metadata listing a de-identified subject ID, COVID-19 status, age in years and sex. HLA class I and class II types, where available, came from metadata supplied by the sample provider rather than from assay-based typing. Results and caveats for the whole study, not just this receptor: Clinical and demographic metadata were provided uncurated, with the amount varying by source and participant.

TCRbeta CDR3 regions were amplified from genomic DNA using the immunoSEQ Assay, a bias-controlled multiplex PCR. On the authors' methods: Nucleated cell counts per sample were estimated from amplification of reference gene primers within the assay. To quantify the absolute abundance of each unique TCRbeta CDR3 rearrangement, sequence reads were collapsed and filtered. For each sample, productive Simpson clonality was calculated as the square root of Simpson's diversity index across productive rearrangements. Sourced from immuneACCESS, this table was stored by TCRdb with only in-frame sequences that have V and J called. A share of the clones is absent; for the studies checked, an unresolved V gene accounts for under half, and the remainder has no known explanation. V, J and clone size are taken as reported in that table, and D and trimming were inferred from the DNA itself. The sample table lists fewer than 180,000 clones, about 85% of them with a count of one. Of the sample, about 4% is held by the ten largest clones.

Collaborating institutions collected whole blood in K2EDTA tubes following their own protocols. For TCRbeta analysis, collaborators shipped samples in one of three forms: frozen whole blood, isolated PBMCs, or DNA extracted from either of those sample types. At the junction V is shortened by 6 bases and J by 5 bases; bases outside the gene matches: 4. Measured from the cysteine to the phenylalanine, the CDR3 is 13 residues long. Only the CDR3 DNA stays, 39 bases, in frame from base 1. The CDR1 and CDR2 encoded by the germline V gene are SNHLY and FYNNEI. A word on this clone: This clone's antigen is unknown. No much larger clonotype is one base removed from it; base qualities were not supplied.

The rearrangement joined TRBV2 to TRBJ1-1; 9 central bases correspond to TRBD1. The sample comprised peripheral blood. The receptor comes from a woman aged 60 to 75 with active or convalescent COVID-19. In nucleotide form, the sequence is TGTGCCAGCAGACAGGGGGCTGTGACTGAAGCTTTCTTT. This yields the protein CASRQGAVTEAFF.